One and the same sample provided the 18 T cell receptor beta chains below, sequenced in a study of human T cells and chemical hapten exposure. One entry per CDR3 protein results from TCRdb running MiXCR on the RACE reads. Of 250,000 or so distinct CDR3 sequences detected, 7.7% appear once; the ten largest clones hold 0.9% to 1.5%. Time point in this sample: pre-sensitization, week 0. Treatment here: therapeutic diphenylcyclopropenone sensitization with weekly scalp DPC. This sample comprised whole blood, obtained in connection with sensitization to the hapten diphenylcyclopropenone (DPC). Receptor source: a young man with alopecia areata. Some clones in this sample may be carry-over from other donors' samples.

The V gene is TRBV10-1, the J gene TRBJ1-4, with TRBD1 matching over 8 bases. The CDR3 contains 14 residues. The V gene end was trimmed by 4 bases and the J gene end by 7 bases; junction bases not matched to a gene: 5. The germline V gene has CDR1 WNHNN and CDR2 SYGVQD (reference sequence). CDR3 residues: CASSAAGGGEKLFF. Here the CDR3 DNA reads TGCGCCAGCAGTGCAGCAGGGGGCGGTGAAAAACTGTTTTTT.

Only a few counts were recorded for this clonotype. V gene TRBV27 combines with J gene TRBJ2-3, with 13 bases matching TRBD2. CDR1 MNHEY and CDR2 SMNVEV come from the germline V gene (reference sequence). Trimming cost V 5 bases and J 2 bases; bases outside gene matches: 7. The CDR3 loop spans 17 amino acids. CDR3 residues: CASSLLTSGGATDTQYF. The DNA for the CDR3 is TGTGCCAGCAGTCTGCTTACTAGCGGGGGGGCCACAGATACGCAGTATTTT.

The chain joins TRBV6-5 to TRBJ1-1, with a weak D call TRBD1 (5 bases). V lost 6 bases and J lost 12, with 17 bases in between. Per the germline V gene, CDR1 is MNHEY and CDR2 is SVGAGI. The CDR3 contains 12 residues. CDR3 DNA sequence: TGTGCCAGCAGCCGTCAGGGAATCGGATCTTTCTTT. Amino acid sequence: CASSRQGIGSFF.

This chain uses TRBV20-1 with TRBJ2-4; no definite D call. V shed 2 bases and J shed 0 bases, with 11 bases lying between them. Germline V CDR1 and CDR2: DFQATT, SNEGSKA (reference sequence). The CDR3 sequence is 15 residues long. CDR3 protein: CSARRVRLAKNIQYF. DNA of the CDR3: TGCAGTGCTAGAAGGGTCAGATTAGCCAAAAACATTCAGTACTTC.

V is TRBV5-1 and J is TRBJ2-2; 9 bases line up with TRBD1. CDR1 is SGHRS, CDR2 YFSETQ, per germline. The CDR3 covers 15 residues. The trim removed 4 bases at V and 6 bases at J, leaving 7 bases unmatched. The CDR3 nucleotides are TGCGCCAGCAGCGTCGGGACAGGGCGGTCCGGGGAGCTGTTTTTT. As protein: CASSVGTGRSGELFF.

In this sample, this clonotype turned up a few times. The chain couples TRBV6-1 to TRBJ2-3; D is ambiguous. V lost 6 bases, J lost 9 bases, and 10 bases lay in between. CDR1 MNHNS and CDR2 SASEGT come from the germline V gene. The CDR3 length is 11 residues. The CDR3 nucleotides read TGTGCCAGCAGCCGAGACGCAACGCAGTATTTT. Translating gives CASSRDATQYF.

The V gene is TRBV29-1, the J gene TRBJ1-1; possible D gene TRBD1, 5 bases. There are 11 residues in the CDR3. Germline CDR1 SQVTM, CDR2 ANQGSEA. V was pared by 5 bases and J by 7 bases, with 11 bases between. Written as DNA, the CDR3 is TGCAGCGTTCCAGGGTCTAGTGAAGCTTTCTTT. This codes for CSVPGSSEAFF. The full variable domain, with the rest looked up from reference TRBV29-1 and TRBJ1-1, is SAVISQKPSRDICQRGTSLTIQCQVDSQVTMMFWYRQQPGQSLTLIATANQGSEATYESGFVIDKFPISRPNLTFSTLTVSNMSPEDSSIYLCSVPGSSEAFFGQGTRLTVV.

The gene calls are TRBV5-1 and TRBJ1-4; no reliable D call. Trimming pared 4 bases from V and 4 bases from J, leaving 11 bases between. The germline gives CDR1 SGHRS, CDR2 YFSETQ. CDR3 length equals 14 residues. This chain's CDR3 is CASSPRAGNEKLFF. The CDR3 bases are TGCGCCAGCAGCCCCCGGGCGGGTAATGAAAAACTGTTTTTT.

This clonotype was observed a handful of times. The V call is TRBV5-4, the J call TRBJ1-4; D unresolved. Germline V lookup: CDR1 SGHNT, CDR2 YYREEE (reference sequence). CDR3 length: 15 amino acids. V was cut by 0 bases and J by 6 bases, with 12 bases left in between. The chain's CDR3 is CASSLDGTTDEKLFF. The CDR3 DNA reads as TGTGCCAGCAGCTTGGATGGCACTACCGATGAAAAACTGTTTTTT.

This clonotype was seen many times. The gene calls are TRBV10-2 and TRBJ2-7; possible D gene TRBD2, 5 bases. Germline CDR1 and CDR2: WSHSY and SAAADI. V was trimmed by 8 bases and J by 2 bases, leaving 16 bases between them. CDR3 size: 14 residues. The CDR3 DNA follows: TGCGCCAGCGCGAGTGGGAGAGGGACCTACGAGCAGTACGTC. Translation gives CASASGRGTYEQYV.

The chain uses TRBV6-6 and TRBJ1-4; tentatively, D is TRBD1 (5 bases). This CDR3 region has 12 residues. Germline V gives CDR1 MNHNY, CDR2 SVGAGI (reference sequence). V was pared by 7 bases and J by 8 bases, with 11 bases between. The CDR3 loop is CASMQGREKLFF. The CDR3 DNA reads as TGTGCCAGCATGCAGGGTAGAGAAAAACTGTTTTTT.

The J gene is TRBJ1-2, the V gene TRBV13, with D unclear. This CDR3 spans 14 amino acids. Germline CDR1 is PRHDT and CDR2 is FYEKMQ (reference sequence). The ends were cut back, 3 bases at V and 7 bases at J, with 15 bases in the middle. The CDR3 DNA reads TGTGCCAGCAGCTTCTTGACCACCGTGAGTGGCTACACCTTC. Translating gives CASSFLTTVSGYTF.

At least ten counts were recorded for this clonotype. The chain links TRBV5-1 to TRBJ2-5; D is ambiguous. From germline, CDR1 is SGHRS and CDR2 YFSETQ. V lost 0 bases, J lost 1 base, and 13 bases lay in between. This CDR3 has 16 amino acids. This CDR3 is CASSLGAGSAQETQYF. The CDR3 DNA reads TGCGCCAGCAGCTTGGGCGCAGGCTCGGCCCAAGAGACCCAGTACTTC.

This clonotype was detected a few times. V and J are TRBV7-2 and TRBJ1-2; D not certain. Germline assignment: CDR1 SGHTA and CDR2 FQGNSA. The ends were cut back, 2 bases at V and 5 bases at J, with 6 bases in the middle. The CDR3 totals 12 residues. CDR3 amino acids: CASSLLQYGYTF. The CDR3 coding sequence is TGTGCCAGCAGCTTACTACAGTATGGCTACACCTTC. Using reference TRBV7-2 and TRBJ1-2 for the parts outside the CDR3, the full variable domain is GAGVSQSPSNKVTEKGKDVELRCDPISGHTALYWYRQSLGQGLEFLIYFQGNSAPDKSGLPSDRFSAERTGGSVSTLTIQRTQQEDSAVYLCASSLLQYGYTFGSGTRLTVV.

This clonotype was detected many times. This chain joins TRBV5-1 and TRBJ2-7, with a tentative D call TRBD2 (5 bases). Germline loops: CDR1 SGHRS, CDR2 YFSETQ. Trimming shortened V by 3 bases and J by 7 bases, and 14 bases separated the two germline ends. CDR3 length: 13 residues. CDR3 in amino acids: CASSSEGLAEQYV. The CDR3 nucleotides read TGCGCCAGCAGCTCCGAAGGGCTAGCTGAGCAGTACGTC.

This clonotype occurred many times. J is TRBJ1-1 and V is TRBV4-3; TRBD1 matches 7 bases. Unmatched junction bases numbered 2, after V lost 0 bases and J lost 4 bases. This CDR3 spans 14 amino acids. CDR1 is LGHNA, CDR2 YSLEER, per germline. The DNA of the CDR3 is TGCGCCAGCAGCCAAGACGCAGGGGGCACTGAAGCTTTCTTT. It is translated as CASSQDAGGTEAFF.

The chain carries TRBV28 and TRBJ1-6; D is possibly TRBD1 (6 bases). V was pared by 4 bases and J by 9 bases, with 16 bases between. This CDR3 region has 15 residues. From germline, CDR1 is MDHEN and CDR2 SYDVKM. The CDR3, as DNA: TGTGCCAGCAGTTCTCTTAGGGGGGGTTCTTCACCCCTCCACTTT. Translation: CASSSLRGGSSPLHF.

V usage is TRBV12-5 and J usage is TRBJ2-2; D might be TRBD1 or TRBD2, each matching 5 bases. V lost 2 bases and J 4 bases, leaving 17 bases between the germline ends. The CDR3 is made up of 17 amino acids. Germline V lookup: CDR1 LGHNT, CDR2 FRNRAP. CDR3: CASGLSPGAGTTGELFF. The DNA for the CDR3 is TGTGCTAGTGGTTTGAGCCCTGGAGCAGGGACCACCGGGGAGCTGTTTTTT.